Following are 27 T cell receptor beta chains from one sample sequenced in a study of blood T cell repertoires in COVID-19. The protocol was immunoSEQ multiplex PCR, while the TCRdb copy is restricted to in-frame clones and leaves out a portion. The sample carries hundreds of thousands of clones, around 80% recorded once. The sample taken for sequencing was peripheral blood. Receptors originate from a woman older than 75 with acute or convalescent COVID-19.

This clone turned up a few times. This chain joins TRBV9 and TRBJ1-1; 9 bases are shared with TRBD1. The CDR3 runs to 15 residues. Unmatched junction bases numbered 3, after V lost 2 bases and J lost 1 base. Per germline, CDR1 SGDLS and CDR2 YYNGEE. CDR3 bases: TGTGCCAGCAGCGTGGCGGACAGGGGGAACACTGAAGCTTTCTTT. It encodes CASSVADRGNTEAFF.

The CDR3 region is CASSSTGPDTEAFF. CDR3 DNA sequence: TGTGCCAGCAGCTCGACAGGGCCTGACACTGAAGCTTTCTTT. J is TRBJ1-1 and V is TRBV7-3; 7 nucleotides match TRBD1. V lost 4 bases and J lost 3; bases outside the gene matches: 5. The CDR3 is 14 amino acids. Germline loops: CDR1 SGHTA, CDR2 FQGTGA.

The chain combines TRBV13 with TRBJ2-7, with D perhaps TRBD1 (5 bases). Germline-derived CDR1 and CDR2 are PRHDT and FYEKMQ (reference sequence). This CDR3 is 14 amino acids long. V lost 4 bases, J lost 3 bases, and 13 bases lay in between. The CDR3 sequence: CASSWSRVNYEQYF. The CDR3 DNA is TGTGCCAGCAGCTGGTCCAGGGTTAACTACGAGCAGTACTTC.

This chain connects TRBV7-9 to TRBJ2-7; 8 positions agree with TRBD1. V trimming: 3 bases; J trimming: 3 bases; junction bases outside the gene matches: 4. Germline V lookup: CDR1 SEHNR, CDR2 FQNEAQ (reference sequence). The CDR3 consists of 14 residues. Here the CDR3 reads CASSFRGRDYEQYF. CDR3 nucleotide sequence: TGTGCCAGCAGCTTCAGGGGGCGAGACTACGAGCAGTACTTC.

The V call is TRBV19, the J call TRBJ1-1; D remains unclear. Per germline, CDR1 LNHDA and CDR2 SQIVND (reference sequence). The CDR3 runs to 14 residues. V lost 4 bases and J 1 base, leaving 10 bases between the germline ends. The CDR3 coding sequence is TGTGCCAGTAGTACCACTTATAAGAACACTGAAGCTTTCTTT. Its translation is CASSTTYKNTEAFF.

The V and J genes are TRBV4-3 and TRBJ1-5; D may be TRBD1 (5 bases). V lost 3 bases and J 3 bases, leaving 12 bases between the germline ends. Germline CDR1 reads LGHNA; CDR2 reads YSLEER. CDR3 size: 15 residues. CDR3 region: CASSQAQGINQPQHF. The DNA of the CDR3 is TGCGCCAGCAGCCAGGCTCAGGGAATCAATCAGCCCCAGCATTTT.

The V gene is TRBV5-1, the J gene TRBJ2-3, with TRBD2 matching 11 bases. The germline gives CDR1 SGHRS, CDR2 YFSETQ. This CDR3 contains 16 residues. V dropped 3 bases and J dropped 0; count of bases not matched to a gene: 3. Written as DNA, the CDR3 is TGCGCCAGCAGCTCGACTAGCGGGATTAGCACAGATACGCAGTATTTT. Its translation is CASSSTSGISTDTQYF. The full variable domain, completed using reference TRBV5-1 and TRBJ2-3, is KAGVTQTPRYLIKTRGQQVTLSCSPISGHRSVSWYQQTPGQGLQFLFEYFSETQRNKGNFPGRFSGRQFSNSRSEMNVSTLELGDSALYLCASSSTSGISTDTQYFGPGTRLTVL.

The gene calls are TRBV9 and TRBJ2-7; D remains unclear. The length of the CDR3 is 13 residues. V was shortened by 4 bases and J by 0 bases, with 8 bases between the two germline ends. The germline V gene encodes CDR1 SGDLS and CDR2 YYNGEE. CDR3 residues: CASSPGSSYEQYF. CDR3 coding DNA: TGTGCCAGCAGCCCCGGTAGCTCCTACGAGCAGTACTTC.

The genes are TRBV30 and TRBJ2-7; 10 nucleotides agree with TRBD1. The CDR3 sequence is 13 residues long. V lost 4 bases to trimming and J lost 3 bases; unmatched junction nucleotides: 3. The germline gives CDR1 GTSNPN, CDR2 SVGIG (reference sequence). CDR3 nucleotide sequence: TGTGCCTGGACCGGGACAGGGGTCTACGAGCAGTACTTC. Encoded protein: CAWTGTGVYEQYF.

J is TRBJ1-1 and V is TRBV4-3; D remains unclear. CDR3 size: 15 residues. Trimming removed 0 bases at V and 0 bases at J, with 8 bases between. Germline assignment: CDR1 LGHNA and CDR2 YSLEER. In DNA, the CDR3 is TGCGCCAGCAGCCAAGAATCCACGGTGAACACTGAAGCTTTCTTT. Protein sequence: CASSQESTVNTEAFF.

The chain employs TRBV12-3 or TRBV12-4 and TRBJ2-3, with 7 nucleotides matching TRBD2. The trim removed 6 bases at V and 3 bases at J, leaving 3 bases unmatched. This CDR3 comprises 13 residues. CDR3: CASSSGGTDTQYF. CDR3 DNA: TGTGCCAGCAGCTCCGGGGGGACAGATACGCAGTATTTT.

This chain links TRBV6-1 with TRBJ2-7; 9 bases are a match to TRBD1. Germline assignment: CDR1 MNHNS and CDR2 SASEGT. The CDR3 sequence is 18 residues long. Trimming removed 4 bases from V and 0 bases from J; junction bases left unmatched: 13. The CDR3 DNA reads as TGTGCCAGCAGTGCTCAATCCGGGACAGGGTTTAGCTCCTACGAGCAGTACTTC. Its protein product is CASSAQSGTGFSSYEQYF.

The chain has TRBV19 and TRBJ1-1; D is perhaps TRBD1 (6 bases). CDR3 length: 12 amino acids. The V end was cut by 6 bases, the J end by 5 bases, with 10 bases between. Germline CDR1 reads LNHDA; CDR2 reads SQIVND (reference sequence). CDR3 region: CASRGAPTEAFF. The DNA for the CDR3 is TGTGCCAGTAGGGGGGCGCCGACTGAAGCTTTCTTT. Combining the CDR3 with reference TRBV19 and TRBJ1-1 gives the whole variable domain DGGITQSPKYLFRKEGQNVTLSCEQNLNHDAMYWYRQDPGQGLRLIYYSQIVNDFQKGDIAEGYSVSREKKESFPLTVTSAQKNPTAFYLCASRGAPTEAFFGQGTRLTVV.

The chain combines TRBV3-1 (or the pseudogene TRBV3-2) with TRBJ2-7; maybe TRBD1 (6 bases). From germline, CDR1 is LGHDT and CDR2 YNNKEL (reference sequence). The CDR3 extends over 15 amino acids. Trimming removed 4 bases at V and 1 base at J, with 14 bases between. For the CDR3, the DNA is TGTGCCAGCAGCCCACCCCACAGGGTTTCCTACGAGCAGTACTTC. As protein: CASSPPHRVSYEQYF.

This clone has just a few counts. The chain carries TRBV6-2 or TRBV6-3 and TRBJ1-1, with TRBD1 matching 9 bases. The CDR3 is 20 amino acids. Trimming cost V 0 bases and J 3 bases; bases outside gene matches: 17. Germline assignment: CDR1 MNHEY and CDR2 SVGEGT. CDR3 in amino acids: CASSYSMGVSTGGFDTEAFF. The CDR3 bases are TGTGCCAGCAGTTACTCGATGGGAGTATCCACAGGGGGCTTCGACACTGAAGCTTTCTTT.

The chain combines TRBV24-1 with TRBJ2-2, with 8 bases aligning to TRBD1. Germline CDR1 KGHDR, CDR2 SFDVKD. Trimming took 4 bases from V and 0 from J; bases not matched to a gene: 3. The CDR3 has 16 residues. CDR3 in DNA: TGTGCCACCAGTGACCGGGACAGGCCGAACACCGGGGAGCTGTTTTTT. It is translated as CATSDRDRPNTGELFF.

This clone turned up a few times. The rearrangement links TRBV11-1 to TRBJ1-1; TRBD1 matches 7 bases. Germline CDR1 is SGHAT and CDR2 is FQDESV (reference sequence). V was clipped by 5 bases and J by 0 bases; unmatched bases: 6. This CDR3 is 15 amino acids long. The CDR3 loop is CASSISDRMNTEAFF. Written as DNA, the CDR3 is TGTGCCAGCAGCATCTCGGACAGGATGAACACTGAAGCTTTCTTT.

The V and J genes are TRBV6-4 and TRBJ2-3; D possibly corresponds to TRBD2 (6 bases). The CDR3 is made up of 14 amino acids. V was trimmed by 5 bases and J by 5 bases, leaving 14 bases between them. Germline values: CDR1 MRHNA, CDR2 SNTAGT. The chain's CDR3 is CASSPTSLRDTQYF. The CDR3, as DNA: TGTGCCAGCAGTCCTACTAGCTTGAGAGATACGCAGTATTTT.

This chain connects TRBV6-2 or TRBV6-3 to TRBJ2-3, with TRBD2 matching 7 bases. Trimming cost V 6 bases and J 6 bases; bases outside gene matches: 6. CDR3 length: 13 amino acids. Germline V gene sequence: CDR1 MNHEY, CDR2 SVGEGT. The CDR3 here is CASSTGLPDTQYF. The CDR3, as DNA: TGTGCCAGCAGCACGGGACTACCGGATACGCAGTATTTT.

The CDR3 here is CASRESSGRGNEQFF. For the CDR3, the DNA is TGTGCCAGCAGGGAATCTAGCGGGAGGGGCAATGAGCAGTTCTTC. This rearrangement joins TRBV6-6 to TRBJ2-1, with 12 bases identical to TRBD2. Trimming took 6 bases from V and 6 from J; bases not matched to a gene: 6. CDR1 MNHNY and CDR2 SVGAGI come from the germline V gene (reference sequence). CDR3 length equals 15 residues.

The chain carries TRBV5-1 and TRBJ2-5; a weak D match, TRBD2 (6 bases). CDR1 is SGHRS and CDR2 is YFSETQ in the germline V gene. The CDR3 is 15 residues long. V was trimmed by 0 bases and J by 2 bases, leaving 11 bases between them. CDR3 coding DNA: TGCGCCAGCAGCTTGGTGGCGGGGTCGCAAGAGACCCAGTACTTC. Protein product: CASSLVAGSQETQYF.

This clone was counted once. V is TRBV19 and J is TRBJ1-5; 8 bases match TRBD1. Germline V gene sequence: CDR1 LNHDA, CDR2 SQIVND (reference sequence). The CDR3 runs 14 residues. Unmatched junction bases numbered 5, after V lost 4 bases and J lost 6 bases. CDR3 sequence reads: CASSSQGAGQPQHF. DNA for the CDR3: TGTGCCAGTAGTAGTCAGGGGGCTGGTCAGCCCCAGCATTTT.

This clone was detected once. The rearrangement uses TRBV3-1 (or the pseudogene TRBV3-2) and TRBJ2-5; 7 bases fit TRBD2. The ends lost 4 bases at V and 3 bases at J; junction bases unmatched: 11. The length of the CDR3 is 16 residues. The germline V gene has CDR1 LGHDT and CDR2 YNNKEL (reference sequence). The CDR3 loop is CASSPVLTSPEETQYF. CDR3 nucleotides: TGTGCCAGCAGCCCCGTTTTGACTAGCCCAGAAGAGACCCAGTACTTC.

This chain uses TRBV11-2 with TRBJ2-1, with 10 bases aligning to TRBD2. Germline values: CDR1 SGHAT, CDR2 FQNNGV. The CDR3 consists of 18 residues. The junction had 9 bases not matched to a gene; V was cut back by 1 base and J by 3 bases. CDR3 sequence reads: CASSLVLGLADYYNEQFF. CDR3 bases: TGTGCCAGCAGCTTAGTACTAGGACTAGCGGATTACTACAATGAGCAGTTCTTC.

The rearrangement joins TRBV7-3 to TRBJ1-1; TRBD1 matches 9 bases. CDR3 length equals 15 residues. The V gene end was trimmed by 4 bases and the J gene end by 0 bases; junction bases not matched to a gene: 3. Per germline, CDR1 SGHTA and CDR2 FQGTGA. The CDR3 reads CASSSGQGMNTEAFF. In DNA form, the CDR3 reads TGTGCCAGCAGCTCCGGACAGGGGATGAACACTGAAGCTTTCTTT.

This clone appeared a few times. The genes are TRBV18 and TRBJ1-3; 8 bases align to TRBD1. Germline V gene data show CDR1 as KGHSH and CDR2 as LQKENI. The CDR3 covers 15 residues. The J segment lost 7 bases and the V segment lost 5 bases, leaving 10 bases of the junction unmatched. CDR3 bases: TGTGCCAGCTCAATGGACAGGGTGGCCGAGAACACCATATATTTT. Its translation is CASSMDRVAENTIYF.

The chain recombines TRBV11-2 with TRBJ1-4; D remains ambiguous. Germline V gives CDR1 SGHAT, CDR2 FQNNGV. The CDR3 contains 16 residues. The V and J ends lost 5 bases and 5 bases respectively, with 18 bases between them. The DNA of the CDR3 is TGTGCCAGCAGCCCGTCAGGAGGGTTCGAAAATGAAAAACTGTTTTTT. Amino acid sequence: CASSPSGGFENEKLFF.